This section outlines one T cell receptor (beta chain) sequence together with its context. Its antigen is undetermined. The data were taken from a study of Tregs in tolerant kidney transplant recipients. CD4+CD25+CD127- Tregs, CD4+CD25- non-Tregs, CD4 and CD8 cells were sorted. The study's findings and limits: No direct test of biological reproducibility was done here. Findings come from small patient numbers and require larger validation. Expanding Tregs on activated donor B cells appeared to best identify donor-specific TCRbeta clones.

Germline CDR1 SGHRS, CDR2 YFSETQ. The CDR3 covers 15 residues. Trimming shortened V by 0 bases and J by 0 bases, and 7 bases separated the two germline ends. Method: immunoSEQ multiplex PCR; TCRdb's copy keeps in-frame clones and lacks some. The table records 60,000 or so clones, around four fifths of them present only once. Sequences were obtained from CD4+ T cells from blood. The chain combines TRBV5-1 with TRBJ2-1; a possible D gene is TRBD1 (6 bases). This clonotype originated in a human donor in good health. The CDR3, as DNA: TGCGCCAGCAGCTTGGAAGGGGGCTCCTACAATGAGCAGTTCTTC. Amino acids: CASSLEGGSYNEQFF.